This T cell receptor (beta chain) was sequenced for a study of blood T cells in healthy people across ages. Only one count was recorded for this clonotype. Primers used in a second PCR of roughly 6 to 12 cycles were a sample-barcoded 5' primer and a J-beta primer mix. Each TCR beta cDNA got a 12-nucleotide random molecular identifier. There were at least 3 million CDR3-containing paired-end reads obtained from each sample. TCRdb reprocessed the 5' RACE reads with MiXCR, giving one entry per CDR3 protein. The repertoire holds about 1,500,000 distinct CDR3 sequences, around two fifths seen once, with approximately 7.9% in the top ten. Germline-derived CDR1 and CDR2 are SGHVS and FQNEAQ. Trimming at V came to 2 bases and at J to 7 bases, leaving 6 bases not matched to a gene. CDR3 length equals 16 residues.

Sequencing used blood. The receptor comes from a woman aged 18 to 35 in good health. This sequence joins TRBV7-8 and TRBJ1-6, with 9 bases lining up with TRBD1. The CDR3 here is CASSLYSTGGNSPLHF. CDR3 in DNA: TGTGCCAGCAGCTTATATAGTACAGGGGGCAATTCACCCCTCCACTTT.